A selection of T cell receptor beta chains follows, all from one sample in a study of blood T cell repertoires in COVID-19. Here immunoSEQ multiplex PCR was the method, and the copy in TCRdb shows in-frame clones only, minus some. The sample includes about 430,000 clones, about 88% of them seen just once. Sequencing was done on a sample of PBMCs or T cells enriched from blood (not recorded which). Receptors originate from a woman aged 18-30 years who had been exposed to COVID-19. Both conserved end residues are part of each CDR3. A D gene is named only where the DNA matches it firmly. For some rows the clone size is stated as once, few or many, or as a class when expanded; others skip it.

v_call: TRBV5-1; clone_size: .; d_call: TRBD1; j_call: TRBJ2-1; cdr3_aa: CASSAGTGGRIYNEQFF; cdr3_nt: TGCGCCAGCAGCGCGGGGACAGGGGGCAGAATCTACAATGAGCAGTTCTTC
v_call: TRBV1; clone_size: .; d_call: .; j_call: TRBJ2-1; cdr3_aa: CTSSQDDPTSGGLYNEQFF; cdr3_nt: TGCACCAGCAGCCAAGATGATCCGACTAGCGGGGGTCTCTACAATGAGCAGTTCTTC
v_call: TRBV5-6; clone_size: once; d_call: TRBD1; j_call: TRBJ1-2; cdr3_aa: CASSVRQGTGYTF; cdr3_nt: TGTGCCAGCAGCGTCAGACAGGGGACTGGCTACACCTTC
v_call: TRBV14; clone_size: .; d_call: TRBD2; j_call: TRBJ2-1; cdr3_aa: CASSSRPGLQYNEQFF; cdr3_nt: TGTGCCAGCAGCTCACGTCCGGGACTACAGTACAATGAGCAGTTCTTC
v_call: TRBV10-2; clone_size: .; d_call: TRBD1; j_call: TRBJ1-5; cdr3_aa: CASSDPRGQSQPQHF; cdr3_nt: TGCGCCAGCAGTGACCCCAGGGGGCAAAGTCAGCCCCAGCATTTT
v_call: TRBV28; clone_size: .; d_call: TRBD1; j_call: TRBJ2-7; cdr3_aa: CASRRGQGAYEQYF; cdr3_nt: TGTGCCAGCAGACGGGGACAGGGGGCCTACGAGCAGTACTTC
v_call: TRBV6-5; clone_size: .; d_call: TRBD1; j_call: TRBJ1-2; cdr3_aa: CASRQTQGAHGYTF; cdr3_nt: TGTGCCAGCAGGCAAACACAGGGGGCCCATGGCTACACCTTC
v_call: TRBV29-1; clone_size: .; d_call: .; j_call: TRBJ2-5; cdr3_aa: CSVGGGQRAQETQYF; cdr3_nt: TGCAGCGTTGGGGGCGGCCAGCGAGCACAAGAGACCCAGTACTTC
v_call: TRBV28; clone_size: .; d_call: .; j_call: TRBJ2-7; cdr3_aa: CASSAMRGEQYF; cdr3_nt: TGTGCCAGCAGTGCGATGCGAGGGGAGCAGTACTTC
v_call: TRBV6-5; clone_size: few; d_call: TRBD1; j_call: TRBJ1-4; cdr3_aa: CASSRDREEKLFF; cdr3_nt: TGTGCCAGCAGCCGGGACAGGGAGGAAAAACTGTTTTTT
v_call: TRBV29-1; clone_size: .; d_call: .; j_call: TRBJ2-2; cdr3_aa: CSRGGQHYPEGTGELFF; cdr3_nt: TGCAGCCGTGGAGGGCAACACTACCCGGAGGGCACCGGGGAGCTGTTTTTT
v_call: TRBV29-1; clone_size: .; d_call: .; j_call: TRBJ2-2; cdr3_aa: CSVRPFGAGNTGELFF; cdr3_nt: TGCAGCGTTAGGCCCTTCGGGGCGGGAAACACCGGGGAGCTGTTTTTT
v_call: TRBV7-8; clone_size: .; d_call: TRBD2; j_call: TRBJ2-2; cdr3_aa: CASSLIGSGRGTGELFF; cdr3_nt: TGTGCCAGCAGCTTAATCGGGAGCGGGAGAGGTACCGGGGAGCTGTTTTTT
v_call: TRBV27; clone_size: .; d_call: .; j_call: TRBJ1-6; cdr3_aa: CASSQDSLRWNSPLHF; cdr3_nt: TGTGCCAGCAGTCAAGACAGTCTCAGGTGGAATTCACCCCTCCACTTT
v_call: TRBV4-1; clone_size: once; d_call: .; j_call: TRBJ1-5; cdr3_aa: CASSRGQYSNQPQHF; cdr3_nt: TGCGCCAGCAGCCGCGGACAGTATAGCAATCAGCCCCAGCATTTT
v_call: TRBV7-9; clone_size: .; d_call: .; j_call: TRBJ1-5; cdr3_aa: CASSFSQPQHF; cdr3_nt: TGTGCCAGCAGCTTCAGTCAGCCCCAGCATTTT
v_call: TRBV7-2; clone_size: .; d_call: .; j_call: TRBJ2-7; cdr3_aa: CASSVGQSSYEQYF; cdr3_nt: TGTGCCAGCAGCGTCGGACAGTCCTCCTACGAGCAGTACTTC
v_call: TRBV4-2; clone_size: .; d_call: .; j_call: TRBJ1-2; cdr3_aa: CASSHPPLRPGVVYGYTF; cdr3_nt: TGTGCCAGCAGCCATCCTCCCTTGCGGCCAGGGGTGGTCTATGGCTACACCTTC
v_call: TRBV5-1; clone_size: .; d_call: .; j_call: TRBJ2-5; cdr3_aa: CASSLGAGSNLETQYF; cdr3_nt: TGCGCCAGCAGCTTGGGGGCAGGATCTAACCTAGAGACCCAGTACTTC
v_call: TRBV5-4; clone_size: .; d_call: .; j_call: TRBJ1-2; cdr3_aa: CASTHPGANYGYTF; cdr3_nt: TGTGCCAGCACCCATCCCGGGGCTAACTATGGCTACACCTTC
v_call: TRBV15; clone_size: .; d_call: TRBD1; j_call: TRBJ1-4; cdr3_aa: CATGTGSLLDEKLFF; cdr3_nt: TGTGCCACCGGGACAGGGAGCCTACTAGATGAAAAACTGTTTTTT
v_call: TRBV28; clone_size: .; d_call: .; j_call: TRBJ1-1; cdr3_aa: CASSLSLGGGTEAFF; cdr3_nt: TGTGCCAGCAGTTTATCTCTGGGGGGAGGAACTGAAGCTTTCTTT
v_call: TRBV27; clone_size: few; d_call: .; j_call: TRBJ2-2; cdr3_aa: CASSSFSPGAGELFF; cdr3_nt: TGTGCCAGCAGTTCCTTCTCTCCCGGGGCCGGGGAGCTGTTTTTT
v_call: TRBV2; clone_size: .; d_call: TRBD1; j_call: TRBJ2-6; cdr3_aa: CASSERRGPGANVLTF; cdr3_nt: TGTGCCAGCAGTGAGCGAAGGGGGCCTGGGGCCAACGTCCTGACTTTC
v_call: TRBV6-2/TRBV6-3; clone_size: .; d_call: .; j_call: TRBJ2-7; cdr3_aa: CASSYSEVEQYF; cdr3_nt: TGTGCCAGCAGTTACTCGGAGGTCGAGCAGTACTTC
v_call: TRBV11-2; clone_size: .; d_call: TRBD2; j_call: TRBJ2-1; cdr3_aa: CASSSKRGDYNEQFF; cdr3_nt: TGTGCCAGCAGCTCGAAGCGGGGGGATTACAATGAGCAGTTCTTC
v_call: TRBV15; clone_size: .; d_call: TRBD2; j_call: TRBJ2-7; cdr3_aa: CATSRDGSRGLVAEQYF; cdr3_nt: TGTGCCACCAGCAGAGATGGGAGCAGGGGACTAGTTGCCGAGCAGTACTTC
v_call: TRBV2; clone_size: .; d_call: TRBD1; j_call: TRBJ1-5; cdr3_aa: CASTLTGGNQPQHF; cdr3_nt: TGTGCCAGCACCCTGACAGGGGGCAATCAGCCCCAGCATTTT
v_call: TRBV19; clone_size: .; d_call: .; j_call: TRBJ2-5; cdr3_aa: CASSASEETQYF; cdr3_nt: TGTGCCAGTAGTGCTAGCGAAGAGACCCAGTACTTC
v_call: TRBV20-1; clone_size: .; d_call: .; j_call: TRBJ2-5; cdr3_aa: CSASWFRGGQQETQYF; cdr3_nt: TGCAGTGCTAGTTGGTTCCGAGGAGGGCAACAAGAGACCCAGTACTTC
v_call: TRBV7-3; clone_size: once; d_call: .; j_call: TRBJ1-1; cdr3_aa: CASSLSGTREAFF; cdr3_nt: TGTGCCAGCAGCTTAAGTGGGACTCGGGAAGCTTTCTTT
v_call: TRBV19; clone_size: .; d_call: TRBD2; j_call: TRBJ2-6; cdr3_aa: CASSSSGLAGSSGANVLTF; cdr3_nt: TGTGCCAGTAGTAGCTCGGGACTAGCGGGGTCCTCTGGGGCCAACGTCCTGACTTTC
v_call: TRBV4-1; clone_size: .; d_call: .; j_call: TRBJ2-7; cdr3_aa: CASSQDDQGIYEQYF; cdr3_nt: TGCGCCAGCAGCCAAGATGACCAGGGGATTTACGAGCAGTACTTC
v_call: TRBV3-1/TRBV3-2; clone_size: .; d_call: .; j_call: TRBJ1-2; cdr3_aa: CASSHGVRQATHYGYTF; cdr3_nt: TGTGCCAGCAGCCACGGCGTCCGGCAGGCAACCCACTATGGCTACACCTTC
v_call: TRBV12-3/TRBV12-4; clone_size: .; d_call: .; j_call: TRBJ1-5; cdr3_aa: CASSFGPNQPQHF; cdr3_nt: TGTGCCAGCAGTTTCGGTCCTAATCAGCCCCAGCATTTT
v_call: TRBV5-1; clone_size: .; d_call: TRBD2; j_call: TRBJ2-1; cdr3_aa: CASSWQTSGGYNEQFF; cdr3_nt: TGCGCCAGCAGCTGGCAGACTAGCGGGGGTTACAATGAGCAGTTCTTC
v_call: TRBV27; clone_size: .; d_call: .; j_call: TRBJ2-7; cdr3_aa: CASMGSSYEQYF; cdr3_nt: TGTGCCAGCATGGGGAGCTCCTACGAGCAGTACTTC
v_call: TRBV28; clone_size: .; d_call: .; j_call: TRBJ2-5; cdr3_aa: CASSSAQGQPGETQYF; cdr3_nt: TGTGCCAGCAGTTCGGCCCAGGGCCAGCCAGGGGAGACCCAGTACTTC
v_call: TRBV15; clone_size: .; d_call: .; j_call: TRBJ2-5; cdr3_aa: CATSRTRGQQETQYF; cdr3_nt: TGTGCCACCAGCAGAACTCGAGGACAGCAAGAGACCCAGTACTTC
v_call: TRBV28; clone_size: .; d_call: .; j_call: TRBJ2-3; cdr3_aa: CASYVRGTDTQYF; cdr3_nt: TGTGCCAGCTATGTACGGGGCACAGATACGCAGTATTTT
v_call: TRBV28; clone_size: .; d_call: TRBD1; j_call: TRBJ1-1; cdr3_aa: CASSLTGANTEAFF; cdr3_nt: TGTGCCAGCAGTTTGACAGGGGCGAACACTGAAGCTTTCTTT
v_call: TRBV5-1; clone_size: once; d_call: TRBD1; j_call: TRBJ2-7; cdr3_aa: CASSWNRGEQAGEQYF; cdr3_nt: TGCGCCAGCAGCTGGAACAGGGGTGAGCAGGCGGGCGAGCAGTACTTC